The 16 T cell receptor beta chains below come from one sample, sequenced in a study of PD-L1 blockade in urothelial cancer. Clones were sequenced by immunoSEQ multiplex PCR, and TCRdb holds only the in-frame ones, with some missing. This sample carries under 50,000 clones, 70% to 90% of them seen once, and the ten largest clones take roughly a quarter. Time point of the sample: peripheral blood 6 weeks after treatment start. The sequencing used PBMCs, collected around atezolizumab (anti-PD-L1) treatment. The receptor set was obtained from a man between 60 and 70 years old with urothelial cancer.

The V gene is TRBV6-1, the J gene TRBJ1-1; 9 nucleotides match TRBD1. Germline V gene data show CDR1 as MNHNS and CDR2 as SASEGT. Trimming cost V 2 bases and J 3 bases; bases outside gene matches: 7. CDR3 length: 16 amino acids. In DNA form, the CDR3 reads TGTGCCAGCAGTGAACGGCCACAGGGGGCCTACACTGAAGCTTTCTTT. This gives the protein CASSERPQGAYTEAFF.

The J gene is TRBJ1-2, the V gene TRBV6-4, with D maybe TRBD1 (6 bases). The V end lost 5 bases, the J end lost 7 bases, and 14 bases lay between the germline ends. The germline V gene encodes CDR1 MRHNA and CDR2 SNTAGT. The CDR3 runs to 13 residues. The CDR3 is CASSSATGRGYTF. In DNA, the CDR3 is TGTGCCAGCAGTTCCGCGACAGGACGTGGCTACACCTTC.

The V and J genes are TRBV25-1 and TRBJ1-3; 8 bases fit TRBD1. The CDR3 contains 15 residues. V lost 4 bases, J lost 4 bases, and 6 bases stayed unmatched. Germline V gives CDR1 MGHDK, CDR2 SYGVNS. The CDR3 spells CASSADRVAGNTIYF. CDR3 in DNA: TGTGCCAGCAGTGCGGACAGGGTAGCAGGAAACACCATATATTTT.

V gene TRBV6-6 combines with J gene TRBJ2-1, with 8 bases lining up with TRBD1. Trimming cost V 6 bases and J 0 bases; bases outside gene matches: 7. Germline V gives CDR1 MNHNY, CDR2 SVGAGI (reference sequence). The CDR3 is 16 amino acids. CDR3 sequence reads: CASSVRQGSSYNEQFF. In DNA, the CDR3 is TGTGCCAGCAGCGTGAGACAGGGGAGCTCCTACAATGAGCAGTTCTTC.

In DNA, the CDR3 is TGTGCCAGTAGCCGGGACAGTAATCAGCCCCAGCATTTT. Its protein is CASSRDSNQPQHF. The chain links TRBV19 to TRBJ1-5, with 7 bases matching TRBD1. V lost 6 bases, J lost 4 bases, and 3 bases stayed unmatched. This CDR3 has 13 amino acids. Per germline, CDR1 LNHDA and CDR2 SQIVND (reference sequence).

The chain has TRBV7-2 and TRBJ1-1, with 7 nucleotides matching TRBD1. J lost 6 bases, V lost 1 base, and 11 bases had no gene match. The CDR3 has 16 amino acids. The germline CDR1 and CDR2 sequences are SGHTA and FQGNSA. CDR3 in amino acids: CASSLGRSGGYPEAFF. CDR3 in DNA: TGTGCCAGCAGCTTAGGAAGGTCAGGGGGATATCCTGAAGCTTTCTTT.

CDR3 nucleotide sequence: TGTGCCAGCAGTCGACAGGGAAAGGAAAAACTGTTTTTT. This codes for CASSRQGKEKLFF. This chain links TRBV2 with TRBJ1-4; 7 positions agree with TRBD1. V shed 5 bases, J shed 8 bases, and the junction held 5 bases outside the gene matches. The CDR3 has 13 residues. Germline-derived CDR1 and CDR2 are SNHLY and FYNNEI.

This clone has a single count. This chain links TRBV30 with TRBJ1-1; TRBD1 might be the D (6 bases). Germline CDR1 and CDR2: GTSNPN and SVGIG (reference sequence). The germline V and J ends were trimmed by 2 bases and 7 bases, with 11 bases remaining between them. The CDR3 has 12 residues. The CDR3 DNA reads TGTGCCTGGAGTCCCGACAGGTTTGAAGCTTTCTTT. Translated: CAWSPDRFEAFF.

This clone was counted once. The gene calls are TRBV5-1 and TRBJ1-4, with D hard to call. Germline CDR1 is SGHRS and CDR2 is YFSETQ. The CDR3 runs 15 residues. Deletions cut 0 bases from V and 3 bases from J, with 9 bases between. The CDR3 DNA sequence: TGCGCCAGCAGCTTGGAGGTCGGGGCTAATGAAAAACTGTTTTTT. Translation: CASSLEVGANEKLFF. Looking up the rest from reference TRBV5-1 and TRBJ1-4 gives the full variable domain: KAGVTQTPRYLIKTRGQQVTLSCSPISGHRSVSWYQQTPGQGLQFLFEYFSETQRNKGNFPGRFSGRQFSNSRSEMNVSTLELGDSALYLCASSLEVGANEKLFFGSGTQLSVL.

The V and J genes are TRBV19 and TRBJ1-1, with D uncertain. The CDR3 is 14 residues long. V was pared by 2 bases and J by 1 base, with 8 bases between. The germline V gene encodes CDR1 LNHDA and CDR2 SQIVND (reference sequence). CDR3: CASSIRGRNTEAFF. CDR3 nucleotides: TGTGCCAGTAGTATAAGAGGGAGGAACACTGAAGCTTTCTTT.

The CDR3 here is CASSEGTGMPSYEQYF. CDR3 nucleotide sequence: TGTGCCAGCAGCGAGGGGACAGGGATGCCCTCCTACGAGCAGTACTTC. The rearrangement joins TRBV5-4 to TRBJ2-7; 9 nucleotides match TRBD1. The CDR3 is 16 amino acids. Germline CDR1 reads SGHNT; CDR2 reads YYREEE (reference sequence). Trimming took 4 bases from V and 0 from J; bases not matched to a gene: 8.

The chain carries TRBV11-1 and TRBJ1-5; D is unresolved. Trimming stripped 1 base from V and 5 bases from J, with 6 bases between. From germline, CDR1 is SGHAT and CDR2 FQDESV (reference sequence). This CDR3 is 13 amino acids long. For the CDR3, the DNA is TGTGCCAGCAGCTTAGGGGAGTATCAGCCCCAGCATTTT. Its translation: CASSLGEYQPQHF.

The V call is TRBV5-6, the J call TRBJ2-5, with D perhaps TRBD2 (6 bases). The V gene lost 0 bases and the J gene lost 0 bases, with 9 bases spanning the gap. The CDR3 contains 15 residues. Germline V gives CDR1 SGHDT, CDR2 YYEEEE. The CDR3 DNA reads TGTGCCAGCAGCTTGGAACGGGAGTACCAAGAGACCCAGTACTTC. It specifies CASSLEREYQETQYF.

The chain carries TRBV11-2 and TRBJ1-4; D remains unclear. The germline V gene has CDR1 SGHAT and CDR2 FQNNGV. CDR3 length equals 14 residues. V lost 1 base, J lost 4 bases, and 7 bases lay in between. Written as DNA, the CDR3 is TGTGCCAGCAGCTTAGCGGGTTTTAATGAAAAACTGTTTTTT. Translated, it gives CASSLAGFNEKLFF.

The chain is built from TRBV13 and TRBJ2-3; TRBD2 agrees at 12 bases. Germline CDR1 PRHDT, CDR2 FYEKMQ (reference sequence). The CDR3 has 15 residues. Unmatched junction bases numbered 3, after V lost 4 bases and J lost 4 bases. The CDR3 protein is CASSSSGRAPDTQYF. The CDR3 region has the DNA TGTGCCAGCAGCTCTAGCGGGAGGGCCCCAGATACGCAGTATTTT. The full variable domain, completed using reference TRBV13 and TRBJ2-3, is AAGVIQSPRHLIKEKRETATLKCYPIPRHDTVYWYQQGPGQDPQFLISFYEKMQSDKGSIPDRFSAQQFSDYHSELNMSSLELGDSALYFCASSSSGRAPDTQYFGPGTRLTVL.

Only a few counts were recorded for this clone. The rearrangement uses TRBV5-1 and TRBJ2-5, with 8 bases fitting TRBD1. The germline gives CDR1 SGHRS, CDR2 YFSETQ. Trimming cost V 4 bases and J 5 bases; bases outside gene matches: 7. The CDR3 runs 14 residues. DNA of the CDR3: TGCGCCAGCAGCGACCAGGGGGCTGGCGAGACCCAGTACTTC. Its translation: CASSDQGAGETQYF.